The sequence of this T cell receptor beta chain was determined in a study of T cell repertoires in aging, cancer and after chemotherapy. Study-wide findings and caveats: The repertoire data cannot show anything about immunological memory following chemotherapy.

TRB rearrangements spanning V, D and J were amplified using mixed TRB-A/B primers. TCRdb analysed the multiplex PCR reads with MiXCR anew, one entry per CDR3 protein. The table shows about 1,700 distinct CDR3 sequences, with approximately 25% occurring only once. On this clonotype itself: Its target is unknown.

Amplification of TCR beta used genomic DNA extracted from peripheral blood. The CDR3 length is 16 residues. The J segment lost 4 bases and the V segment lost 2 bases, leaving 10 bases of the junction unmatched. Germline CDR1 and CDR2: GTSNPN and SVGIG (reference sequence). This TCR derives from a human donor with a solid tumor. The material sequenced was blood. The chain has TRBV30 and TRBJ2-3; 9 bases are shared with TRBD2. CDR3 DNA: TGTGCCTGGAGTAGAGATAGCGGGGGAGACTCAGATACGCAGTATTTT. Translating gives CAWSRDSGGDSDTQYF.